The entry that follows covers one T cell receptor beta chain sequence. Its antigen is unknown. The germline CDR1 and CDR2 sequences are LGHNA and YSLEER. V was pared by 4 bases and J by 5 bases, with 15 bases between. The CDR3 covers 15 residues. TCRdb keeps only in-frame clones here, not all; method: immunoSEQ multiplex PCR. Of about 96,000 clones listed, under 90% are singletons. This sample is drawn from a study of T cell responses to AZD1222 COVID-19 vaccine. Study-wide findings and caveats: Reports say nearly half of spike-specific TCRs go after unmutated variant regions. Spike-specific TCR breadth and depth rose after two AZD1222 doses. Just five to seven people given AZD1222 tested seropositive at baseline. Only after the peak T cell response were repertoires sampled.

The chain has TRBV4-3 and TRBJ2-1; tentatively, D is TRBD2 (6 bases). The material sequenced was peripheral blood, taken on day 0 of AZD1222 vaccination. This TCR was recovered from an adult in good health. CDR3 sequence (DNA): TGCGCCAGCAGCCCAAGAGGAGGGACCCACAATGAGCAGTTCTTC. It yields the protein CASSPRGGTHNEQFF.